Listed below are T cell receptor beta chains from one sample, sequenced in a study of response to subunit inactivated influenza vaccine. TCRdb itself ran the RT-PCR reads through MiXCR, one entry per CDR3 protein. Here the sample spans 700,000 to 800,000 distinct CDR3 sequences, approximately 18% being singletons. This specimen consisted of PBMCs from blood, obtained roughly 5 days after vaccination. Receptors originate from a man aged 45-65 years who received an inactivated influenza vaccine. Both conserved end residues are part of each CDR3. A D gene is named only where the DNA matches it firmly. Not every row has a clone size; where given, it reads once, few, many or a size class.

d_gene: NA
j_gene: TRBJ2-2
abundance: few
v_gene: TRBV11-2
CDR3aa: CASSYDGYTGELFF
CDR3nt: TGTGCCAGCAGCTACGACGGGTACACCGGGGAGCTGTTTTTT

d_gene: TRBD1
j_gene: TRBJ1-5
abundance: NA
v_gene: TRBV12-3/TRBV12-4
CDR3aa: CASSAAGGQPQHF
CDR3nt: TGTGCCAGCAGTGCCGCAGGGGGACAGCCCCAGCATTTT

d_gene: NA
j_gene: TRBJ2-4
abundance: few
v_gene: TRBV5-1
CDR3aa: CASSLRTGQAKNIQYF
CDR3nt: TGCGCCAGCAGCTTGCGGACTGGACAAGCCAAAAACATTCAGTACTTC

d_gene: TRBD2
j_gene: TRBJ2-3
abundance: few
v_gene: TRBV7-2
CDR3aa: CASTLTSGTWVYF
CDR3nt: TGTGCCAGCACTTTGACTAGCGGGACATGGGTATATTTT

d_gene: TRBD1
j_gene: TRBJ1-2
abundance: NA
v_gene: TRBV6-1
CDR3aa: CASSKTGVDGYTF
CDR3nt: TGTGCCAGCAGCAAGACAGGGGTTGATGGCTACACCTTC

d_gene: NA
j_gene: TRBJ2-1
abundance: few
v_gene: TRBV12-3/TRBV12-4
CDR3aa: CASSFRWNEQFF
CDR3nt: TGTGCCAGCAGTTTCCGATGGAATGAGCAGTTCTTC

d_gene: NA
j_gene: TRBJ1-2
abundance: few
v_gene: TRBV7-6
CDR3aa: CASSLVSGRGIYGYTF
CDR3nt: TGTGCCAGCAGCTTAGTATCGGGCAGGGGCATCTATGGCTACACCTTC

d_gene: TRBD1
j_gene: TRBJ2-3
abundance: few
v_gene: TRBV20-1
CDR3aa: CSARDLRDRGSTDTQYF
CDR3nt: TGCAGTGCTAGAGATCTCCGGGACAGGGGAAGCACAGATACGCAGTATTTT

d_gene: TRBD2
j_gene: TRBJ2-3
abundance: few
v_gene: TRBV12-3/TRBV12-4
CDR3aa: CASSSGGVRTQYF
CDR3nt: TGTGCCAGCAGTTCCGGGGGGGTGAGGACGCAGTATTTT

d_gene: TRBD1
j_gene: TRBJ1-6
abundance: NA
v_gene: TRBV28
CDR3aa: CASSFPGTGNSPLHF
CDR3nt: TGTGCCAGCAGTTTCCCCGGGACAGGGAATTCACCCCTCCACTTT

d_gene: NA
j_gene: TRBJ2-5
abundance: few
v_gene: TRBV4-2
CDR3aa: CASSPSGRGGETQYF
CDR3nt: TGTGCCAGCAGCCCGAGCGGCAGGGGGGGAGAGACCCAGTACTTC

d_gene: NA
j_gene: TRBJ1-1
abundance: NA
v_gene: TRBV29-1
CDR3aa: CSVAWRNTEAFF
CDR3nt: TGCAGCGTTGCTTGGAGGAACACTGAAGCTTTCTTT

d_gene: TRBD2
j_gene: TRBJ2-3
abundance: NA
v_gene: TRBV20-1
CDR3aa: CSAPRLAGVADTQYF
CDR3nt: TGCAGTGCGCCCCGTCTGGCGGGAGTAGCAGATACGCAGTATTTT

d_gene: NA
j_gene: TRBJ1-5
abundance: NA
v_gene: TRBV20-1
CDR3aa: CSARVHGTPDNQPQHF
CDR3nt: TGCAGTGCTAGAGTTCACGGGACACCCGACAATCAGCCCCAGCATTTT

d_gene: TRBD2
j_gene: TRBJ2-1
abundance: few
v_gene: TRBV29-1
CDR3aa: CSVRLAGDNEQFF
CDR3nt: TGCAGCGTGCGACTAGCGGGAGACAATGAGCAGTTCTTC

d_gene: NA
j_gene: TRBJ2-7
abundance: few
v_gene: TRBV6-1
CDR3aa: CASSGTYTPDEQYF
CDR3nt: TGTGCCAGCAGCGGGACATACACTCCAGACGAGCAGTACTTC

d_gene: NA
j_gene: TRBJ2-2
abundance: NA
v_gene: TRBV29-1
CDR3aa: CSVEPVNTGELFF
CDR3nt: TGCAGCGTTGAACCCGTCAACACCGGGGAGCTGTTTTTT

d_gene: NA
j_gene: TRBJ2-2
abundance: NA
v_gene: TRBV9
CDR3aa: CASSPQPDSTGELFF
CDR3nt: TGTGCCAGCAGCCCCCAGCCAGATAGCACCGGGGAGCTGTTTTTT

d_gene: NA
j_gene: TRBJ2-5
abundance: NA
v_gene: TRBV15
CDR3aa: CATSRDLAVETQYF
CDR3nt: TGTGCCACCAGCAGAGATTTGGCCGTGGAGACCCAGTACTTC

d_gene: TRBD1
j_gene: TRBJ2-3
abundance: few
v_gene: TRBV10-2
CDR3aa: CASIPGQGDAISTDTQYF
CDR3nt: TGCGCCAGCATACCGGGACAGGGCGATGCCATTAGCACAGATACGCAGTATTTT

d_gene: NA
j_gene: TRBJ1-1
abundance: many
v_gene: TRBV6-1
CDR3aa: CASRDARGNTEAFF
CDR3nt: TGTGCCAGCAGGGATGCGAGGGGGAACACTGAAGCTTTCTTT

d_gene: NA
j_gene: TRBJ2-5
abundance: few
v_gene: TRBV20-1
CDR3aa: CSARDMVQVEETQYF
CDR3nt: TGCAGTGCTAGAGATATGGTACAGGTGGAAGAGACCCAGTACTTC

d_gene: TRBD1
j_gene: TRBJ1-2
abundance: NA
v_gene: TRBV4-3
CDR3aa: CASSLRDRAGYGYTF
CDR3nt: TGCGCCAGCAGCCTCCGGGACAGGGCCGGCTATGGCTACACCTTC

d_gene: NA
j_gene: TRBJ2-7
abundance: NA
v_gene: TRBV9
CDR3aa: CASSSHPGPYEQYF
CDR3nt: TGTGCCAGCAGCTCCCACCCTGGCCCCTACGAGCAGTACTTC

d_gene: TRBD2
j_gene: TRBJ2-1
abundance: NA
v_gene: TRBV7-2
CDR3aa: CASSLGRGGARNEQFF
CDR3nt: TGTGCCAGCAGCTTAGGACGCGGGGGGGCGAGGAATGAGCAGTTCTTC

d_gene: NA
j_gene: TRBJ1-2
abundance: NA
v_gene: TRBV12-3/TRBV12-4
CDR3aa: CASSLTVGVSNYGYTF
CDR3nt: TGTGCCAGCAGTTTAACCGTCGGGGTCTCTAACTATGGCTACACCTTC

d_gene: TRBD2
j_gene: TRBJ2-1
abundance: NA
v_gene: TRBV20-1
CDR3aa: CSAAGGGVRNEQFF
CDR3nt: TGCAGTGCCGCGGGGGGGGGAGTAAGGAATGAGCAGTTCTTC

d_gene: NA
j_gene: TRBJ2-5
abundance: few
v_gene: TRBV5-1
CDR3aa: CASREGVEPETQYF
CDR3nt: TGCGCCAGCAGGGAGGGGGTCGAGCCCGAGACCCAGTACTTC

d_gene: NA
j_gene: TRBJ2-6
abundance: few
v_gene: TRBV11-2
CDR3aa: CASSPGTNKSSGANVLTF
CDR3nt: TGTGCCAGCAGCCCTGGGACAAATAAGAGCTCTGGGGCCAACGTCCTGACTTTC

d_gene: NA
j_gene: TRBJ2-7
abundance: few
v_gene: TRBV5-8
CDR3aa: CASSLGVNSYEQYF
CDR3nt: TGTGCCAGCAGCTTGGGCGTAAACTCCTACGAGCAGTACTTC

d_gene: NA
j_gene: TRBJ2-5
abundance: few
v_gene: TRBV9
CDR3aa: CASSDKETQYF
CDR3nt: TGTGCCAGCAGCGACAAAGAGACCCAGTACTTC

d_gene: NA
j_gene: TRBJ1-2
abundance: once
v_gene: TRBV20-1
CDR3aa: CSARELAAAGGYTF
CDR3nt: TGCAGTGCTAGAGAACTAGCGGCAGCTGGTGGCTACACCTTC

d_gene: TRBD2
j_gene: TRBJ2-3
abundance: many
v_gene: TRBV5-1
CDR3aa: CASSSGLAGGPGTDTQYF
CDR3nt: TGCGCCAGCAGCTCGGGACTAGCGGGAGGGCCTGGTACAGATACGCAGTATTTT

d_gene: NA
j_gene: TRBJ2-5
abundance: NA
v_gene: TRBV5-1
CDR3aa: CASSLLGGIGETQYF
CDR3nt: TGCGCCAGCAGCTTGCTGGGGGGAATTGGAGAGACCCAGTACTTC

d_gene: NA
j_gene: TRBJ2-1
abundance: NA
v_gene: TRBV28
CDR3aa: CASSFSLSPESSYNEQFF
CDR3nt: TGTGCCAGCAGTTTTTCGCTTAGTCCCGAAAGCTCCTACAATGAGCAGTTCTTC

d_gene: NA
j_gene: TRBJ1-6
abundance: many
v_gene: TRBV4-3
CDR3aa: CASSQEWEPYNSPLHF
CDR3nt: TGCGCCAGCAGCCAAGAATGGGAACCCTATAATTCACCCCTCCACTTT

d_gene: NA
j_gene: TRBJ1-5
abundance: NA
v_gene: TRBV4-1
CDR3aa: CASSKGQFIQPQHF
CDR3nt: TGCGCCAGCAGTAAAGGACAGTTCATTCAGCCCCAGCATTTT

d_gene: NA
j_gene: TRBJ2-1
abundance: NA
v_gene: TRBV6-5
CDR3aa: CASSYTGAGRGDNEQFF
CDR3nt: TGTGCCAGCAGTTATACCGGGGCGGGGCGGGGCGACAATGAGCAGTTCTTC

d_gene: NA
j_gene: TRBJ2-1
abundance: NA
v_gene: TRBV6-4
CDR3aa: CASSDTYSTTLYNEQFF
CDR3nt: TGTGCCAGCAGTGACACCTACTCCACAACACTTTACAATGAGCAGTTCTTC

d_gene: TRBD2
j_gene: TRBJ2-1
abundance: few
v_gene: TRBV2
CDR3aa: CASSALAGVGNEQFF
CDR3nt: TGTGCCAGCAGTGCACTAGCGGGAGTAGGAAATGAGCAGTTCTTC